This paragraph covers one T cell receptor (beta chain) sequence. The antigen is unknown. The ends lost 5 bases at V and 4 bases at J; junction bases unmatched: 14. The CDR3 contains 17 residues. Germline V gene sequence: CDR1 SNHLY, CDR2 FYNNEI. These data are taken from a study of OX40 agonist ivuxolimab in advanced cancers. Study-level information: Anti-PD-1, anti-PD-L1 or anti-CTLA-4 therapy given earlier was allowed, and 40% had some.

General study results and limits: It was not determined which antigens were specifically recognized by the peripheral T cells that had undergone clonal expansion. Relatively little clonal expansion, among the lowest observed, appeared in partial responders at 0.1-3.0 mg/kg.

Libraries were prepared by immunoSEQ multiplex PCR; TCRdb keeps only in-frame clonotypes and omits some of them. The data contain approximately 68,000 clones, less than 95% of them singletons. This material consisted of CD4+ or CD8+ T cells sorted from blood, taken in a trial of the OX40 agonist ivuxolimab. The rearrangement links TRBV2 to TRBJ2-3, with 8 bases aligning to TRBD2. This TCR came from an adult with an advanced solid tumor such as melanoma, head and neck, liver or kidney cancer. This CDR3 is CASSLPLVAGFPDTQYF. As DNA, the CDR3 is TGTGCCAGCAGTCTTCCCCTCGTAGCGGGGTTTCCAGATACGCAGTATTTT.